The TCR beta chain under discussion was sequenced for a study of T cells in localized non-small cell lung cancer (TCRdb year 2020). General notes on the study: Comparing tumors with uninvolved tumor-adjacent lungs, the study looked at the T cell repertoires of fewer than 250 patients with early-stage NSCLC. The cohort consisted of around 250 treatment-naive NSCLC patients whose localized lung tumors had been resected. NSCLC patients had a mean age of around 66 years, and 129 were male and over 85 female.

The immunoSEQ Assay was used to sequence TCR beta CDR3 regions from DNA. The paper's processing steps were these. To compute T cell density, TCR beta template counts were normalized to usable DNA, which was estimated by amplifying housekeeping genes. Richness was estimated using the preseqR package, with extrapolation to 400,000 templates for PBMC samples and to 120,000 templates for tissue samples. Clonality was calculated as one minus Pielou's evenness. Tissue-enriched TCRs were identified through differential abundance testing performed on productive amino-acid clonotypes, with a minimum total count of 5 and an alpha of 0.1. The Jaccard Index and the Morisita Overlap Index were used to measure how much the repertoires overlapped between compartments. GLIPH clustered TCR beta CDR3s with public tetramer-defined viral CDR3s; viral motifs required at least three viral sequences plus V-gene enrichment. TCRdb's version of the immuneACCESS table is confined to in-frame rearrangements and falls short of the full clone set. An unresolved V gene accounts for under half of the shortfall where checked; the remainder is of unknown origin. Clone size and the V and J calls come from that table; the DNA yielded D and trimming. The sample has roughly 40,000 clones on record, around 87% of them singletons. The top ten constitute approximately 3.5% of the sample.

At diagnosis, tumor, uninvolved tumor-adjacent lung and peripheral blood were collected and then preserved as a mix of FFPE and fresh-frozen material. Blood samples were analyzed as peripheral blood mononuclear cells for TCR repertoire profiling. Summary of the overall study and its limitations: Higher T cell density in blood was associated with longer overall survival, whereas higher clonality in adjacent lung was associated with shorter survival. Because multi-region tumor sequencing was not performed, intratumor heterogeneity could not be ruled out. Because the study design was exploratory, TCR variables were selected using unadjusted p-values without false-discovery rate correction. The highest T cell clonality was observed in uninvolved tumor-adjacent lung, where clonality exceeded that of tumor, suggesting that antigenic responses were more focused in uninvolved tumor-adjacent lung. Of the top 100 tumor clones, a median of about 53 were detected in paired uninvolved adjacent lung; roughly 29 were also among that lung's top 100.

As regards this clone: This clone's antigen is unknown. No qualities accompany the bases; no much larger clone lies one base away.

Here the sequenced sample was peripheral blood, taken before any cancer treatment. The sequence came from a man aged 18-55 years with stage I lung adenocarcinoma.

The CDR3 corresponds to CASKANYGYTF. The sequenced DNA: TGTGCCAGCAAAGCTAACTATGGCTACACCTTC. This chain joins TRBV2 to TRBJ1-2; confidence is insufficient to name the D gene. The cysteine opens and the phenylalanine closes a CDR3 of 11 amino acids. Only the CDR3 portion is preserved as DNA: 33 bases, with reading frame beginning at the first base. CDR1 and CDR2 are drawn from the germline V gene: SNHLY, FYNNEI. Trimming costs V 7 bases and J 0 bases, and their ends lie 3 bases apart.